This TCR beta chain was captured by sequencing in a study of blood T cell repertoires in COVID-19. CDR1 and CDR2 from the germline V gene are MNHEY and SVGAGI. This CDR3 spans 13 amino acids. The V segment lost 5 bases and the J segment 4 bases; nucleotides outside the gene matches: 1. The data were produced by immunoSEQ multiplex PCR, yet TCRdb's version contains in-frame clones alone and is incomplete. The sample yields under 75,000 clones, 65% to 85% seen once. The receptor was derived from a woman in her 70s with acute or convalescent COVID-19. This rearrangement joins TRBV6-5 to TRBJ1-1, with 10 bases aligning to TRBD1. Sequencing was performed on peripheral blood. In DNA, the CDR3 is TGTGCCAGCAGTCGGGACAGGGGCACTGAAGCTTTCTTT. It yields the protein CASSRDRGTEAFF.